This T cell receptor beta chain was identified in a study of OX40 agonist ivuxolimab in advanced cancers. Clones were sequenced by immunoSEQ multiplex PCR, and TCRdb holds only the in-frame ones, with some missing. Among around 56,000 clones listed, 86% were seen once. Trimming pared 6 bases from V and 6 bases from J, leaving 14 bases between. This CDR3 is 14 amino acids long. Germline V CDR1 and CDR2: MGHDK, SYGVNS. This clonotype was obtained from an adult with an advanced solid tumor such as melanoma, head and neck, liver or kidney cancer. Source: CD4+ or CD8+ T cells sorted from blood, taken in a trial of the OX40 agonist ivuxolimab. The rearrangement joins TRBV25-1 to TRBJ1-4; the D gene is possibly TRBD1 (5 bases). Here the CDR3 reads CASSKEEGDEKLFF. For the CDR3, the DNA is TGTGCCAGCAGCAAGGAGGAAGGGGATGAAAAACTGTTTTTT.